This T cell receptor beta chain originates from a study of blood T cell repertoires in COVID-19. V was trimmed by 3 bases and J by 2 bases, leaving 13 bases between them. Germline V gene sequence: CDR1 KGHSH, CDR2 LQKENI. CDR3 length: 15 residues. The sample holds a few counts of this clone. Sequencing was performed with immunoSEQ multiplex PCR; in TCRdb, only in-frame clones are kept and a portion is missing. Among about 280,000 clones listed, around 85% were seen once. V is TRBV18 and J is TRBJ1-1; a possible D gene is TRBD1 (6 bases). What was sequenced was PBMCs or T cells enriched from blood (not recorded which). This clonotype was sampled from a woman aged 45-59 years who had recovered from COVID-19. In nucleotides, the CDR3 is TGTGCCAGCTCACCGGTGCAACAGGGTAACACTGAAGCTTTCTTT. Translating gives CASSPVQQGNTEAFF.